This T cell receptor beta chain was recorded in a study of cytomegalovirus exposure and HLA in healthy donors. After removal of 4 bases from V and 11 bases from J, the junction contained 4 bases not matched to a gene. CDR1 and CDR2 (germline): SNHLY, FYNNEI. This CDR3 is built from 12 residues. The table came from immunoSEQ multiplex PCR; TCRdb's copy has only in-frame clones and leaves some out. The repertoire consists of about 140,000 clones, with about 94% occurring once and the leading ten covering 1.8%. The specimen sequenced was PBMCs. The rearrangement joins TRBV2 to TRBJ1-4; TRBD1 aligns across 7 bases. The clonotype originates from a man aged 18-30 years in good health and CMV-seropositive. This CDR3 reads CASSVQGRKLFF. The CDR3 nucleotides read TGTGCCAGCAGTGTACAGGGGAGGAAACTGTTTTTT. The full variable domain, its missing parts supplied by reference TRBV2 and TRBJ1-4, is EPEVTQTPSHQVTQMGQEVILRCVPISNHLYFYWYRQILGQKVEFLVSFYNNEISEKSEIFDDQFSVERPDGSNFTLKIRSTKLEDSAMYFCASSVQGRKLFFGSGTQLSVL.